The following is a T cell receptor (beta chain) sequence with its context. The entry originates in a study of CD8+ T cells in alopecia areata. Per the germline V gene, CDR1 is GTSNPN and CDR2 is SVGIG (reference sequence). The ends were cut back, 3 bases at V and 3 bases at J, with 15 bases in the middle. The CDR3 runs to 15 residues. The treatment: oral pan-JAK inhibitor, 5-10 mg twice daily. Extracted from the samples, RNA was reverse transcribed into cDNA to serve as the sequencing template. Produced via immunoSEQ multiplex PCR; TCRdb's table is partial and in-frame only. The sample shows over 150,000 clones, about 60% of them seen only once.

This chain links TRBV30 with TRBJ1-5, with D perhaps TRBD1 (6 bases). The source was CD4+ T cells sorted from blood, collected at week 4, from a patient treated with tofacitinib. This clonotype originated in a human donor with alopecia areata. The CDR3 loop reads CAWSVAGALNQPQHF. The CDR3 DNA follows: TGTGCCTGGAGCGTGGCGGGGGCCCTCAATCAGCCCCAGCATTTT.